The 24 T cell receptor beta chains below all came from one sample that was sequenced in a study of blood T cells in healthy people across ages. A J-beta primer mix and a sample-barcoded 5' primer were used in a second PCR of roughly 6 to 12 cycles. TCRdb fed the 5' RACE reads into MiXCR, producing one record per CDR3 protein. This table has about 640,000 distinct CDR3 sequences, about 54% appearing once. The sequenced sample was blood. All receptors come from a man aged 55 to 70 in good health.

V and J are TRBV20-1 and TRBJ1-2; weak D call: TRBD1 (5 bases). The germline CDR1 and CDR2 sequences are DFQATT and SNEGSKA (reference sequence). This CDR3 region has 13 residues. The V and J ends lost 5 bases and 5 bases respectively, with 15 bases between them. The CDR3 reads CSAGVGTEYGYTF. CDR3 bases: TGCAGTGCTGGGGTGGGGACTGAGTATGGCTACACCTTC.

V gene TRBV28 combines with J gene TRBJ2-7, with D perhaps assigned TRBD1 or TRBD2 (5 bases each). Germline CDR1 MDHEN, CDR2 SYDVKM. V was clipped by 2 bases and J by 0 bases, with 17 bases between them. The CDR3 has 17 amino acids. CDR3 DNA: TGTGCCAGCAGTTTAAGGCTAGCTGGACAAACCTCCTACGAGCAGTACTTC. It codes for CASSLRLAGQTSYEQYF. The whole variable domain, remainder taken from reference TRBV28 and TRBJ2-7, is DVKVTQSSRYLVKRTGEKVFLECVQDMDHENMFWYRQDPGLGLRLIYFSYDVKMKEKGDIPEGYSVSREKKERFSLILESASTNQTSMYLCASSLRLAGQTSYEQYFGPGTRLTVT.

The chain has TRBV4-1 and TRBJ2-3; D perhaps matches TRBD2 (5 bases). CDR3 length equals 18 residues. The germline V and J ends were trimmed by 3 bases and 5 bases, with 24 bases remaining between them. CDR1 and CDR2 from the germline V gene are MGHRA and YSYEKL. CDR3 sequence reads: CASSQPLFLAGEEDTQYF. The CDR3 DNA follows: TGCGCCAGCAGCCAGCCGCTCTTTCTAGCTGGCGAGGAAGATACGCAGTATTTT.

The V and J genes are TRBV10-3 and TRBJ2-3; D gene unclear. Trimming stripped 9 bases from V and 3 bases from J, with 7 bases between. CDR1 ENHRY and CDR2 SYGVKD come from the germline V gene. The CDR3 length is 11 residues. The CDR3 DNA reads TGTGCCATTGGGGTTACAGATACGCAGTATTTT. This translates into CAIGVTDTQYF.

This clonotype was counted at least ten times. The chain joins TRBV29-1 to TRBJ2-3; D perhaps matches TRBD1 (6 bases). CDR1 and CDR2 (germline): SQVTM, ANQGSEA. This CDR3 region has 12 residues. Between the trimmed V and J ends, which lost 6 bases and 4 bases, there was a span of 11 bases. The CDR3 region is CSVDRTADTQYF. CDR3 DNA sequence: TGCAGCGTCGACAGGACAGCAGATACGCAGTATTTT.

The V gene is TRBV10-3, the J gene TRBJ2-1, with 7 bases matching TRBD2. V gave up 5 bases and J gave up 0 bases; unmatched junction bases: 1. Germline CDR1 ENHRY, CDR2 SYGVKD. The CDR3 totals 14 residues. CDR3 nucleotide sequence: TGTGCCATCAGTACTAGCGACTCCTACAATGAGCAGTTCTTC. It is translated as CAISTSDSYNEQFF.

The chain links TRBV4-1 to TRBJ1-2; the D is unclear. The germline V gene encodes CDR1 MGHRA and CDR2 YSYEKL. V dropped 1 base and J dropped 5 bases, with 8 bases sitting between them. The CDR3 extends over 13 amino acids. DNA of the CDR3: TGCGCCAGCAGCCAAGCCGCGTTTTATGGCTACACCTTC. This sequence encodes CASSQAAFYGYTF.

The chain recombines TRBV20-1 with TRBJ1-2; D call uncertain. V was trimmed by 4 bases and J by 0 bases, leaving 9 bases between them. Germline V gene lookup returns CDR1 DFQATT and CDR2 SNEGSKA (reference sequence). The CDR3 length is 13 residues. CDR3: CSAKEDPNYGYTF. The CDR3 nucleotides are TGCAGTGCTAAGGAGGACCCTAACTATGGCTACACCTTC.

The chain employs TRBV2 and TRBJ2-1, with TRBD2 identical over 8 bases. The germline gives CDR1 SNHLY, CDR2 FYNNEI. V gave up 1 base and J gave up 13 bases; unmatched junction bases: 3. CDR3 length: 12 amino acids. The CDR3 protein is CASSEGSGGQFF. The CDR3 DNA sequence: TGTGCCAGCAGTGAAGGGAGCGGGGGTCAGTTCTTC.

The V gene is TRBV10-3, the J gene TRBJ1-4; 8 bases match TRBD1. V trimming: 2 bases; J trimming: 8 bases; junction bases outside the gene matches: 7. CDR1 is ENHRY and CDR2 is SYGVKD in the germline V gene. CDR3 length: 15 residues. The CDR3 sequence is CAISERAGGDEKLFF. Written as DNA, the CDR3 is TGTGCCATCAGTGAGAGGGCAGGGGGCGACGAAAAACTGTTTTTT.

The gene calls are TRBV7-2 and TRBJ2-1; a weak D match, TRBD1 (5 bases). This CDR3 comprises 14 residues. Between the trimmed V and J ends, which lost 5 bases and 2 bases, there was a span of 10 bases. Per germline, CDR1 SGHTA and CDR2 FQGNSA. The CDR3 loop reads CASSVEQAYNEQFF. Here the CDR3 DNA reads TGTGCCAGCAGCGTAGAACAGGCCTACAATGAGCAGTTCTTC.

The CDR3 here is CASSVDRRNYGYTF. In DNA, the CDR3 is TGTGCCAGCAGTGTGGATCGCCGAAACTATGGCTACACCTTC. This sequence joins TRBV2 and TRBJ1-2; D gene uncertain. There are 14 residues in the CDR3. Trimming took 4 bases from V and 2 from J, leaving 11 bases between them. Germline V gene data show CDR1 as SNHLY and CDR2 as FYNNEI.

The chain carries TRBV7-8 and TRBJ2-2; possibly TRBD1 for D (6 bases). The ends were cut back, 5 bases at V and 0 bases at J, with 16 bases in the middle. Germline-derived CDR1 and CDR2 are SGHVS and FQNEAQ. The CDR3 runs to 17 residues. The CDR3 DNA sequence: TGTGCCAGCAGCCCGTCTTTCGGGACAACGAACACCGGGGAGCTGTTTTTT. As protein: CASSPSFGTTNTGELFF.

This clonotype was seen once. The V and J genes are TRBV20-1 and TRBJ1-6, with D possibly being TRBD1 (6 bases). The germline CDR1 and CDR2 sequences are DFQATT and SNEGSKA (reference sequence). The V end was cut by 0 bases, the J end by 7 bases, with 16 bases between. The CDR3 is made up of 16 amino acids. CDR3 sequence reads: CSARDRRRGANSPLHF. CDR3 DNA sequence: TGCAGTGCTAGAGATCGTCGGAGGGGGGCCAATTCACCCCTCCACTTT.

The chain is built from TRBV6-5 and TRBJ1-2; 8 nucleotides agree with TRBD1. V gave up 11 bases and J gave up 8 bases; unmatched junction bases: 13. The germline V gene encodes CDR1 MNHEY and CDR2 SVGAGI. The CDR3 covers 13 residues. CDR3 sequence: CASEDRERRGYTF. The CDR3 nucleotides are TGTGCCTCCGAGGACAGGGAACGTCGGGGCTACACCTTC.

In its sample, this clonotype was seen many times. The gene calls are TRBV7-6 and TRBJ1-5; no reliable D call. CDR1 and CDR2 (germline): SGHVS, FNYEAQ. The CDR3 consists of 14 residues. The V and J ends lost 0 bases and 4 bases respectively, with 7 bases between them. The chain's CDR3 is CASSLAGINQPQHF. As DNA, the CDR3 is TGTGCCAGCAGCTTAGCCGGCATAAATCAGCCCCAGCATTTT.

V usage is TRBV4-1 and J usage is TRBJ1-6; D uncertain. This CDR3 has 16 amino acids. Germline assignment: CDR1 MGHRA and CDR2 YSYEKL. The V and J ends lost 0 bases and 0 bases respectively, with 6 bases between them. CDR3 sequence: CASSQENFSYNSPLHF. In DNA, the CDR3 is TGCGCCAGCAGCCAAGAGAACTTCTCCTATAATTCACCCCTCCACTTT.

There are a few counts of this clonotype. The rearrangement joins TRBV10-3 to TRBJ2-7, with D uncertain. The CDR3 totals 14 residues. Germline V gene data show CDR1 as ENHRY and CDR2 as SYGVKD. V lost 3 bases and J lost 3, with 12 bases in between. The CDR3 region has the DNA TGTGCCATCAGTGATAGAGCAGCCATCTACGAGCAGTACTTC. Protein sequence: CAISDRAAIYEQYF.

The J gene is TRBJ2-5, the V gene TRBV7-9; D is perhaps TRBD1 (6 bases). The CDR3 spans 14 residues. CDR1 is SEHNR and CDR2 is FQNEAQ in the germline V gene (reference sequence). V lost 5 bases, J lost 13 bases, and 23 bases lay in between. The DNA of the CDR3 is TGTGCCAGCAGCGAAGGACAGCGTCCTCTACGTCGGTACTTC. Its protein is CASSEGQRPLRRYF.

This chain connects TRBV4-2 to TRBJ1-2, with a tentative D call TRBD1 (6 bases). Trimming stripped 5 bases from V and 5 bases from J, with 18 bases between. This CDR3 region has 15 residues. Germline lookup yields CDR1 LGHNA and CDR2 YNFKEQ. The CDR3 coding sequence is TGTGCCAGCAGCTCGTCAGGGACACCCCTATATGGCTACACCTTC. Translating gives CASSSSGTPLYGYTF.

The J gene is TRBJ1-3, the V gene TRBV28; tentative D call: TRBD1 (6 bases). Germline CDR1 and CDR2: MDHEN and SYDVKM. The germline V and J ends were trimmed by 8 bases and 1 base, with 15 bases remaining between them. The CDR3 runs to 15 residues. CDR3 residues: CASWGGPRSGNTIYF. Here the CDR3 DNA reads TGTGCCAGCTGGGGGGGGCCAAGGTCTGGAAACACCATATATTTT.

The chain recombines TRBV20-1 with TRBJ1-1; no definite D call. Trimming cost V 3 bases and J 4 bases, with 12 bases left between them. The CDR3 is 13 amino acids. CDR1 and CDR2 from the germline V gene are DFQATT and SNEGSKA (reference sequence). The CDR3 spells CSASRQVGTEAFF. In DNA form, the CDR3 reads TGCAGTGCTAGTAGGCAGGTAGGCACTGAAGCTTTCTTT.

V and J are TRBV19 and TRBJ2-7; unclear D gene. Trimming took off 6 bases at V and 2 bases at J, with 14 bases between the two ends. Germline V gene lookup returns CDR1 LNHDA and CDR2 SQIVND (reference sequence). The CDR3 consists of 14 residues. CDR3 region: CASSPLLGPYEQYF. The DNA for the CDR3 is TGTGCCAGTAGCCCACTCCTAGGTCCCTACGAGCAGTACTTC.

This clonotype appeared a few times. J is TRBJ2-1 and V is TRBV6-5, with D maybe TRBD2 (5 bases). This CDR3 is 16 amino acids long. V was clipped by 0 bases and J by 7 bases, with 16 bases between them. Germline V gene data show CDR1 as MNHEY and CDR2 as SVGAGI. CDR3 in amino acids: CASSYSGAEPPNEQFF. The CDR3 coding sequence is TGTGCCAGCAGTTACTCAGGAGCGGAGCCCCCTAATGAGCAGTTCTTC.